This T cell receptor beta chain appears in the sequencing data of a study of identifying expanded T cells in peripheral blood. The germline CDR1 and CDR2 sequences are SGHAT and FQNNGV. This CDR3 spans 14 amino acids. V dropped 0 bases and J dropped 0 bases, with 6 bases sitting between them. Assay used: immunoSEQ multiplex PCR; TCRdb lists only in-frame clones, some missing. The profile covers 130,000 or so clones, with approximately 88% appearing a single time and around 3.3% taken by the ten largest. V and J are TRBV11-2 and TRBJ2-7; no reliable D call. Specimen: blood. The TCR originated in a person aged 18 to 69 in good health. The CDR3 loop is CASSLESHSYEQYF. In nucleotides, the CDR3 is TGTGCCAGCAGCTTAGAGTCACACTCCTACGAGCAGTACTTC.